This TCR beta chain was sequenced during a study of Ad26.COV2.S vaccination and SARS-CoV-2 variants. Overall study results and limits: Spike-specific responses of CD8+ and CD4+ T cells were reported to display substantial breadth after vaccination. Spike-specific TCR breadth in vaccine recipients exceeded that seen in placebo recipients. The TCR breadth and depth analyses may have produced an underestimate of total T cell responses. Similar non-spike TCR breadth was seen in vaccine and placebo recipients.

Turning to this clone: Its antigen is still unknown.

The assay was immunoSEQ multiplex PCR, and TCRdb's table has in-frame clones only and misses some. The table records around 370,000 clones, roughly 94% of them present only once. Germline CDR1 reads LNHDA; CDR2 reads SQIVND (reference sequence). This CDR3 spans 12 amino acids. V shed 5 bases and J shed 4 bases, with 8 bases lying between them. The sequence was obtained from a human donor who had recovered from COVID-19. The sequencing used peripheral blood, collected after recovery from COVID-19. The rearrangement joins TRBV19 to TRBJ1-2; D unresolved. CDR3 in amino acids: CASSPQSYGYTF. CDR3 nucleotide sequence: TGTGCCAGTAGTCCCCAGTCCTATGGCTACACCTTC.